The present T cell receptor beta chain was sequenced within a study of T cells after yellow fever vaccination. Study observations and caveats: Overall, a small share of clonotypes was seen in both CD4 and CD8 compartments. Highly abundant clonotypes carried over from the bulk population could end up in FACS-sorted repertoires as contaminants.

Of note for this clonotype: The target antigen is unknown.

TCRdb analysed the 5' RACE reads with MiXCR anew, one entry per CDR3 protein. The table records 300,000 to 400,000 distinct CDR3 sequences, 8.1% of them present only once. Germline V lookup: CDR1 SQVTM, CDR2 ANQGSEA. The CDR3 has 13 amino acids. Specimen: PBMCs, collected about 49 days after the first yellow fever vaccination. This sequence originates from a man between 18 and 35 years old who received the YFV17D yellow fever vaccine. The chain combines TRBV29-1 with TRBJ2-7; no firm D call. The CDR3 sequence: CVVELDNSYEQYF. The CDR3 DNA is TGCGTGGTGGAGCTAGATAATAGCTACGAGCAGTACTTC.